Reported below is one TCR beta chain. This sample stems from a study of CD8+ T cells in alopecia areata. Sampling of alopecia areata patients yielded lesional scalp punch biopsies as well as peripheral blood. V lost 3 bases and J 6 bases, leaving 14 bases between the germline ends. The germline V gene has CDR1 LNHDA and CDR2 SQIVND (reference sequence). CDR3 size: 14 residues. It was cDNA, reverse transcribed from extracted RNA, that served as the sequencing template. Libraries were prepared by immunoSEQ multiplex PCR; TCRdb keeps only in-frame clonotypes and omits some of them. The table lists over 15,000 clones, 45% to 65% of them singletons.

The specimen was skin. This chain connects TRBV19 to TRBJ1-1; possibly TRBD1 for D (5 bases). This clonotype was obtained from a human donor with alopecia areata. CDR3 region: CASSISQGGPEAFF. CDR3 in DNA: TGTGCCAGTAGTATCAGCCAGGGCGGCCCTGAAGCTTTCTTT.